The 3 T cell receptor beta chains below all came from one sample that was sequenced in a study of cytomegalovirus exposure and HLA in healthy donors. The method was immunoSEQ multiplex PCR; TCRdb's version includes in-frame clones alone and lacks a portion of them. The data contain 300,000 to 350,000 clones, 88% of them seen just once; the ten biggest clones take up over 0.9%. Specimen: PBMCs. The origin of the receptors is a man aged 25-45 years in good health and CMV-seronegative.

The V and J genes are TRBV4-1 and TRBJ1-1; D gene uncertain. The CDR3 contains 14 residues. Germline CDR1 and CDR2: MGHRA and YSYEKL. Trimming took off 1 base at V and 8 bases at J, with 14 bases between the two ends. CDR3 amino acids: CASSQAGGEREAFF. In DNA form, the CDR3 reads TGCGCCAGCAGCCAAGCCGGCGGGGAAAGGGAAGCTTTCTTT.

This clone has more than one count but fewer than ten. The chain is built from TRBV18 and TRBJ1-5; 8 positions match TRBD1. After removal of 5 bases from V and 7 bases from J, the junction contained 7 bases not matched to a gene. Germline values: CDR1 KGHSH, CDR2 LQKENI. This CDR3 contains 14 residues. The CDR3 DNA follows: TGTGCCAGCTCATCGACAGGGGCTAGGCAGCCCCAGCATTTT. It codes for CASSSTGARQPQHF.

This chain joins TRBV6-1 and TRBJ2-5, with D maybe TRBD2 (5 bases). V was cut by 7 bases and J by 5 bases, with 20 bases left in between. The CDR3 runs to 15 residues. Per germline, CDR1 MNHNS and CDR2 SASEGT. CDR3 sequence (DNA): TGTGCCAGCACCGTCACGGGCGGACTGTGGGAGACCCAGTACTTC. This translates into CASTVTGGLWETQYF.